Each of the 17 T cell receptor beta chains below was sequenced from the same sample in a study of blood T cell repertoires in COVID-19 (dated by TCRdb to 2018 to 2020). Preparation of the library involved the immunoSEQ multiplex PCR assay. TCRdb re-hosts the immuneACCESS table, in-frame sequences only. Its copies lack some clones; in the studies checked, an unresolved V gene accounts for under half of them, and the cause for the rest is not known. Recorded for this sample are approximately 400,000 clones; approximately 89% of them occurred a single time. The top ten clones comprise around 0.94% of the sample. Specimen: PBMCs or T cells enriched from blood (not recorded which). The source of these receptors is a woman between 40 and 50 years old who had been exposed to COVID-19.

This clone was picked up one time. This sequence joins TRBV3-1 (or the pseudogene TRBV3-2) and TRBJ1-3, with D unclear. Trimming removed 0 bases at V and 3 bases at J, with 9 bases between. Germline CDR1 is LGHDT and CDR2 is YNNKEL (reference sequence). The CDR3 is 15 residues long. This CDR3 is CASSQDSAGGNTIYF. In DNA form, the CDR3 reads TGTGCCAGCAGCCAAGATTCGGCAGGTGGAAACACCATATATTTT.

This chain uses TRBV5-1 with TRBJ2-3; TRBD2 matches at 8 bases. The V gene end was trimmed by 3 bases and the J gene end by 7 bases; junction bases not matched to a gene: 10. Germline CDR1 and CDR2: SGHRS and YFSETQ. This CDR3 contains 15 residues. The CDR3 bases are TGCGCCAGCAGCTGGGAGGGACTAGAGATCAATACGCAGTATTTT. Its translation is CASSWEGLEINTQYF. Full variable domain (rest looked up from reference TRBV5-1 and TRBJ2-3): KAGVTQTPRYLIKTRGQQVTLSCSPISGHRSVSWYQQTPGQGLQFLFEYFSETQRNKGNFPGRFSGRQFSNSRSEMNVSTLELGDSALYLCASSWEGLEINTQYFGPGTRLTVL.

The V gene is TRBV5-5, the J gene TRBJ1-6, with 7 bases matching TRBD1. The trim removed 2 bases at V and 7 bases at J, leaving 6 bases unmatched. Germline CDR1 is SGHKS and CDR2 is YYEKEE (reference sequence). The length of the CDR3 is 15 residues. This CDR3 is CASSFQGTENSPLHF. As DNA, the CDR3 is TGTGCCAGCAGCTTCCAAGGGACAGAAAATTCACCCCTCCACTTT.

This sequence joins TRBV5-1 and TRBJ2-1; TRBD2 agrees at 8 bases. The CDR3 runs 15 residues. Looked up from germline, CDR1 is SGHRS and CDR2 is YFSETQ. V dropped 7 bases and J dropped 0; count of bases not matched to a gene: 6. For the CDR3, the DNA is TGCGCCAGCGGCAACGGGAGGGGCTCCTACAATGAGCAGTTCTTC. Protein: CASGNGRGSYNEQFF.

The chain is built from TRBV19 and TRBJ1-3; no firm D call. Trimming removed 7 bases from V and 7 bases from J, with 14 bases in between. Germline loops: CDR1 LNHDA, CDR2 SQIVND (reference sequence). The CDR3 is 13 amino acids. This CDR3 is CASNYPGRNTIYF. CDR3 nucleotides: TGTGCCAGTAATTACCCCGGGAGGAACACCATATATTTT.

V usage is TRBV7-9 and J usage is TRBJ2-3; TRBD1 matches 7 bases. V gave up 5 bases and J gave up 0 bases; unmatched junction bases: 14. CDR3 length: 18 amino acids. The germline gives CDR1 SEHNR, CDR2 FQNEAQ (reference sequence). CDR3 loop: CASSPPIPGQTSTDTQYF. In DNA form, the CDR3 reads TGTGCCAGCAGCCCACCGATCCCGGGACAGACTAGCACAGATACGCAGTATTTT.

The chain carries TRBV15 and TRBJ1-4; tentatively, D is TRBD1 (6 bases). The CDR3 contains 16 residues. Germline CDR1 and CDR2: LNHNV and YYDKDF (reference sequence). V lost 2 bases, J lost 0 bases, and 10 bases lay in between. CDR3 region: CATSRSAGATNEKLFF. The CDR3 coding sequence is TGTGCCACCAGCAGAAGTGCAGGGGCAACTAATGAAAAACTGTTTTTT.

The chain links TRBV5-1 to TRBJ2-2; 10 nucleotides match TRBD1. The V and J ends lost 0 bases and 7 bases, in that order; junction bases with no gene match: 3. The CDR3 loop spans 15 amino acids. CDR1 and CDR2 (germline): SGHRS, YFSETQ. This CDR3 is CASSLGTGGIGELFF. The CDR3 nucleotides read TGCGCCAGCAGCTTGGGGACAGGGGGAATCGGGGAGCTGTTTTTT.

The V and J genes are TRBV7-6 and TRBJ1-1, with D hard to call. CDR1 is SGHVS and CDR2 is FNYEAQ in the germline V gene. This CDR3 spans 13 amino acids. Trimming cost V 0 bases and J 5 bases, with 7 bases left between them. The CDR3 spells CASSLAGRTEAFF. The CDR3 DNA reads TGTGCCAGCAGCTTAGCGGGCAGGACTGAAGCTTTCTTT.

The V and J genes are TRBV5-1 and TRBJ2-1, with 16 bases fitting TRBD2. Germline CDR1 and CDR2: SGHRS and YFSETQ. The CDR3 sequence is 17 residues long. After removal of 4 bases from V and 7 bases from J, the junction contained 8 bases not matched to a gene. DNA for the CDR3: TGCGCCAGCAGCGCAGGGACTAGCGGGAGGGCCTGGAATGAGCAGTTCTTC. It encodes CASSAGTSGRAWNEQFF.

The chain combines TRBV5-4 with TRBJ1-2; D unresolved. V lost 3 bases to trimming and J lost 1 base, with 13 bases between them. Germline V gene sequence: CDR1 SGHNT, CDR2 YYREEE (reference sequence). The CDR3 runs 15 residues. CDR3 coding DNA: TGTGCCAGCAGCTCGTACACCGGGATTAACTATGGCTACACCTTC. Encoded protein: CASSSYTGINYGYTF.

As to this clone: At one end the junction does not follow the germline gene, possibly because of a read error. The rearrangement links TRBV7-2 to TRBJ2-5; 7 bases line up with TRBD2. The CDR3 loop spans 15 amino acids. Germline-derived CDR1 and CDR2 are SGHTA and FQGNSA. CDR3 in amino acids: CASSLQWEGQKTQYF. CDR3 nucleotides: TGTGCCAGCAGCCTCCAGTGGGAGGGCCAAAAGACCCAGTACTTC.

The chain uses TRBV3-1 (or the pseudogene TRBV3-2) and TRBJ1-5; TRBD1 agrees at 8 bases. CDR3 size: 14 residues. V gave up 4 bases and J gave up 1 base; unmatched junction bases: 0. Germline CDR1 is LGHDT and CDR2 is YNNKEL (reference sequence). CDR3 bases: TGTGCCAGCAGCCGGACAGGGAGCAATCAGCCCCAGCATTTT. Translation gives CASSRTGSNQPQHF.

The gene calls are TRBV7-9 and TRBJ1-2; D unresolved. The CDR3 spans 12 residues. The V end was cut by 3 bases, the J end by 6 bases, with 8 bases between. The germline V gene encodes CDR1 SEHNR and CDR2 FQNEAQ (reference sequence). The DNA of the CDR3 is TGTGCCAGCAGCTTGGCCGGGAATGGCTACACCTTC. It encodes CASSLAGNGYTF.

The CDR3 nucleotides read TGCGCCAGCAGCTTTTTACAGGGGGGAATCTACGAGCAGTACTTC. Amino acids: CASSFLQGGIYEQYF. The chain joins TRBV5-1 to TRBJ2-7, with TRBD1 identical over 8 bases. The V gene's germline CDR1 is SGHRS and CDR2 YFSETQ. V lost 2 bases to trimming and J lost 3 bases; unmatched junction nucleotides: 7. The CDR3 is 15 residues long.

This clone occurred once. The chain is built from TRBV5-1 and TRBJ1-4, with 9 bases matching TRBD1. The germline V gene has CDR1 SGHRS and CDR2 YFSETQ. Germline trimming cut 6 bases from V and 0 bases from J; bases unmatched to any gene: 9. CDR3 length: 17 residues. CDR3 protein: CASKLTGTGSTNEKLFF. CDR3 in DNA: TGCGCCAGCAAATTAACCGGGACAGGGTCAACTAATGAAAAACTGTTTTTT.

V gene TRBV14 combines with J gene TRBJ1-1; TRBD1 matches at 7 bases. Germline CDR1 reads SGHDN; CDR2 reads FVKESK. With 7 bases clipped from V and 0 bases from J, the junction kept 5 bases outside the gene matches. The CDR3 consists of 14 residues. CDR3 residues: CASILTGMNTEAFF. As DNA, the CDR3 is TGTGCCAGCATCCTGACAGGGATGAACACTGAAGCTTTCTTT. Full variable domain (outside the CDR3, taken from reference TRBV14 and TRBJ1-1): EAGVTQFPSHSVIEKGQTVTLRCDPISGHDNLYWYRRVMGKEIKFLLHFVKESKQDESGMPNNRFLAERTGGTYSTLKVQPAELEDSGVYFCASILTGMNTEAFFGQGTRLTVV.